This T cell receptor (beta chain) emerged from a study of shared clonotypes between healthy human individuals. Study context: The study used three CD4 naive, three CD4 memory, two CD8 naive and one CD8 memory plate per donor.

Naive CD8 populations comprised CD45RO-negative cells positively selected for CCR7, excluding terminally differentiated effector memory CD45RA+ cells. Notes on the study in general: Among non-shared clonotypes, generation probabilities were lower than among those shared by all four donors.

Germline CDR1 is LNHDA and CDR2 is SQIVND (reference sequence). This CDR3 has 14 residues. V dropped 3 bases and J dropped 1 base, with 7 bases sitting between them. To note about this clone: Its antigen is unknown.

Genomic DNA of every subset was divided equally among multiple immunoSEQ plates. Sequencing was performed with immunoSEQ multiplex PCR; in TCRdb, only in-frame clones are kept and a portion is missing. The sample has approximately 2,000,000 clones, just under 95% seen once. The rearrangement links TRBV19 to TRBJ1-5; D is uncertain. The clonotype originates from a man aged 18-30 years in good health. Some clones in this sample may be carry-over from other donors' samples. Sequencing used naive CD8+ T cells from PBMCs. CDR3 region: CASSIAGSNQPQHF. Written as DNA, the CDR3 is TGTGCCAGTAGTATCGCCGGGAGCAATCAGCCCCAGCATTTT.